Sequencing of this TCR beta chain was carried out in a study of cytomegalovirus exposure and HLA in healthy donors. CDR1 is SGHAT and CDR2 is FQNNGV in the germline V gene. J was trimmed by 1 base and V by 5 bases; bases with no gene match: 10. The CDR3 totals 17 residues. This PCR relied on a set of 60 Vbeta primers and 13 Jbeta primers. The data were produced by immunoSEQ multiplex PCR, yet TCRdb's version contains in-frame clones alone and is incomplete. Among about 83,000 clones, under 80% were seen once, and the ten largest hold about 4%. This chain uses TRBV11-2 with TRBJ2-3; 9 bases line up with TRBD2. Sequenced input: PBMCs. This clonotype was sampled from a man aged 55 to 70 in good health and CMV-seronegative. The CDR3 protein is CASSNPWRGGGTDTQYF. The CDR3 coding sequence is TGTGCCAGCAGCAACCCTTGGCGGGGGGGCGGCACAGATACGCAGTATTTT.